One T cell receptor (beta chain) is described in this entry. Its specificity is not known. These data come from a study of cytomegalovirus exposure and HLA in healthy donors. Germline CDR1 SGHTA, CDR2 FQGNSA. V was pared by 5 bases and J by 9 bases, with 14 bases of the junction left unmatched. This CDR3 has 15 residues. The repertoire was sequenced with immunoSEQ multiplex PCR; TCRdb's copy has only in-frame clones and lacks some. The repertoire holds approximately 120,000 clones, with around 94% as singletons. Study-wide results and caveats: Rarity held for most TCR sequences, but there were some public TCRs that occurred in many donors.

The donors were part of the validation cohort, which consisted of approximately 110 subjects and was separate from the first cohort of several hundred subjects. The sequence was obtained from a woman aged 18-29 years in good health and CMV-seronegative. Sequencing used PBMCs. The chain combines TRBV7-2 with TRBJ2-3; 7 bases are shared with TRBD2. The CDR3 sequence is CASSPQDLGGGTQYF. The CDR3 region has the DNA TGTGCCAGCAGCCCCCAGGACCTGGGGGGAGGGACGCAGTATTTT.